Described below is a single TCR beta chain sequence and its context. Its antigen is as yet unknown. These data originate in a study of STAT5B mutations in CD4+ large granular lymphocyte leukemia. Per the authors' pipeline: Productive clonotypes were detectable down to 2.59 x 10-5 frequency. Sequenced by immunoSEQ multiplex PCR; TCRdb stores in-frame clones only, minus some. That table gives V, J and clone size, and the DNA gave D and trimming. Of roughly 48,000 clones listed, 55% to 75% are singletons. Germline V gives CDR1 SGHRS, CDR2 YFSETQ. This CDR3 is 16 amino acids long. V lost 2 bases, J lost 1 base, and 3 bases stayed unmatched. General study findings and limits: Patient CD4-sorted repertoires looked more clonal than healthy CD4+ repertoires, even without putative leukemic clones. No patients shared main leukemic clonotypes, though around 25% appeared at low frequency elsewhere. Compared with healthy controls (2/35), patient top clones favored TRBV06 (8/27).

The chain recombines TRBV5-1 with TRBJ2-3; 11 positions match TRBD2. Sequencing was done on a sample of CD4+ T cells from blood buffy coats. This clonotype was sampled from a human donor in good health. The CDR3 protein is CASSLQLAGGTDTQYF. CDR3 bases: TGCGCCAGCAGCTTACAACTAGCGGGGGGCACAGATACGCAGTATTTT.